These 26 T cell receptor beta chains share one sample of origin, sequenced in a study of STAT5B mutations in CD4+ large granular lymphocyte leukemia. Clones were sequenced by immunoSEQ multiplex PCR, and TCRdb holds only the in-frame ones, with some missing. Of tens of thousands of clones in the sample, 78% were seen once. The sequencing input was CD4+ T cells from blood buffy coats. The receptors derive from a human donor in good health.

As DNA, the CDR3 is TGTGCCAGCAGCCCCTGGGACAGACTTTCGGATGAAGCTTTCTTT. As protein: CASSPWDRLSDEAFF. The rearrangement links TRBV7-9 to TRBJ1-1; the match to TRBD1 covers 7 bases. There are 15 residues in the CDR3. With V trimmed by 5 bases and J by 7 bases, 13 bases remained unmatched. CDR1 is SEHNR and CDR2 is FQNEAQ in the germline V gene (reference sequence).

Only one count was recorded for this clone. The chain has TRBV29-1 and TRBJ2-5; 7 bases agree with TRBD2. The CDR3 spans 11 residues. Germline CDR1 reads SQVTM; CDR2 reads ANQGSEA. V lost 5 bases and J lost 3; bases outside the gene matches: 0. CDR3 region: CSVRGEETQYF. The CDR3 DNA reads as TGCAGCGTTCGGGGGGAAGAGACCCAGTACTTC.

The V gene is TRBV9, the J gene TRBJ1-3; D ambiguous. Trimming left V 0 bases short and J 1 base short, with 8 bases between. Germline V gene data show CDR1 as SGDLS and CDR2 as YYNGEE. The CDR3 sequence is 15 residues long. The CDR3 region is CASSVEYSSGNTIYF. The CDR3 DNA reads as TGTGCCAGCAGCGTAGAGTATTCTTCTGGAAACACCATATATTTT. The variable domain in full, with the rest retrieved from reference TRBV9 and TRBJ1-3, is DSGVTQTPKHLITATGQRVTLRCSPRSGDLSVYWYQQSLDQGLQFLIQYYNGEERAKGNILERFSAQQFPDLHSELNLSSLELGDSALYFCASSVEYSSGNTIYFGEGSWLTVV.

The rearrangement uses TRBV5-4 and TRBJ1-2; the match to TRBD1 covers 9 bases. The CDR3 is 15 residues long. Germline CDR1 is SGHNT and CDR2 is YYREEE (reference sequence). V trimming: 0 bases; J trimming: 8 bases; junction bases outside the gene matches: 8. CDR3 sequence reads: CASSLGEYRGQGYTF. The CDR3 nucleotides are TGTGCCAGCAGCTTGGGGGAATACAGGGGGCAAGGCTACACCTTC.

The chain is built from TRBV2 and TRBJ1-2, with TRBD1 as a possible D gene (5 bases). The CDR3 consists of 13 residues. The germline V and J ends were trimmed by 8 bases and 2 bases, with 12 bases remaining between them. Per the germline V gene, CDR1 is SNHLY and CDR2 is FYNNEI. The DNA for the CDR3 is TGTGCCAGCTCGTTGTCAGGGAACTATGGCTACACCTTC. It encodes CASSLSGNYGYTF.

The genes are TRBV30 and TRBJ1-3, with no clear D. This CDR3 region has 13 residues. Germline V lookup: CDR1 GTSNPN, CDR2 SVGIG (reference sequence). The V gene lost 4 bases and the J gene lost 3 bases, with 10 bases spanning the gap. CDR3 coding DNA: TGTGCCTGGAATCCGGGTGTTGGAAACACCATATATTTT. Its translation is CAWNPGVGNTIYF. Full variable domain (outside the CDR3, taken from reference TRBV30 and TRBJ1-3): SQTIHQWPATLVQPVGSPLSLECTVEGTSNPNLYWYRQAAGRGLQLLFYSVGIGQISSEVPQNLSASRPQDRQFILSSKKLLLSDSGFYLCAWNPGVGNTIYFGEGSWLTVV.

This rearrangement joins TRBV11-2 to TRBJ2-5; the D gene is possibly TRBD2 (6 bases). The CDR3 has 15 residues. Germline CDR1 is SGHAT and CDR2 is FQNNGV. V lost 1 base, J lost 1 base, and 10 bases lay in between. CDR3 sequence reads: CASSLGGLAQETQYF. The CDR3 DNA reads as TGTGCCAGCAGCTTAGGGGGACTGGCCCAAGAGACCCAGTACTTC. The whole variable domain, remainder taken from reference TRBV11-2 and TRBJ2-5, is EAGVAQSPRYKIIEKRQSVAFWCNPISGHATLYWYQQILGQGPKLLIQFQNNGVVDDSQLPKDRFSAERLKGVDSTLKIQPAKLEDSAVYLCASSLGGLAQETQYFGPGTRLLVL.

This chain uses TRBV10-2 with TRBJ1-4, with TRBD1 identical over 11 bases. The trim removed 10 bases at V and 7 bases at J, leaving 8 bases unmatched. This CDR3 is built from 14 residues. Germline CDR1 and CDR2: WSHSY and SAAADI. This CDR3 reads CATDPGTGGEKLFF. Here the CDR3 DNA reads TGCGCCACCGACCCCGGGACAGGGGGTGAAAAACTGTTTTTT.

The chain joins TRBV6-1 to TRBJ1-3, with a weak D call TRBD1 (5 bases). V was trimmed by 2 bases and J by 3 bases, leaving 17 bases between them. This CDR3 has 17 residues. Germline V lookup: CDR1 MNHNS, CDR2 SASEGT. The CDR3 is CASSESIPPGRGNTIYF. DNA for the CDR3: TGTGCCAGCAGTGAAAGTATTCCCCCGGGGCGTGGAAACACCATATATTTT.

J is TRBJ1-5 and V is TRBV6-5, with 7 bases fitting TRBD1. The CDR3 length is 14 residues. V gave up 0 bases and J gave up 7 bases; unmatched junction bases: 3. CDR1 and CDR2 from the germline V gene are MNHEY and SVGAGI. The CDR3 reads CASSYSTGNQPQHF. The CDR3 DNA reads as TGTGCCAGCAGTTACTCGACAGGGAACCAGCCCCAGCATTTT.

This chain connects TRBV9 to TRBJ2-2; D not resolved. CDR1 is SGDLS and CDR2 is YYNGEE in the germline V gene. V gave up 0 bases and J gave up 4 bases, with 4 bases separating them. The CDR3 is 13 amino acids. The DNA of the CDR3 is TGTGCCAGCAGCGTAGACGGCACCGGGGAGCTGTTTTTT. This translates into CASSVDGTGELFF.

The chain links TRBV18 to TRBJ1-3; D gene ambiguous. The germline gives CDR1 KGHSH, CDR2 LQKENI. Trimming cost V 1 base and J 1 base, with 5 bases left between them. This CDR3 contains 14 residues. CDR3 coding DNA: TGTGCCAGCTCACCACTTGAGTCTGGAAACACCATATATTTT. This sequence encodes CASSPLESGNTIYF.

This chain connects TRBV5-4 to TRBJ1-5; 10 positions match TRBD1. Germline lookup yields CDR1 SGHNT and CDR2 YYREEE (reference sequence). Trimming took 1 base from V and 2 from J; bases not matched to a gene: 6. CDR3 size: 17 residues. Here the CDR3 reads CASSLSGQGLGNQPQHF. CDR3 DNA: TGTGCCAGCAGCTTGTCGGGACAGGGGTTAGGCAATCAGCCCCAGCATTTT.

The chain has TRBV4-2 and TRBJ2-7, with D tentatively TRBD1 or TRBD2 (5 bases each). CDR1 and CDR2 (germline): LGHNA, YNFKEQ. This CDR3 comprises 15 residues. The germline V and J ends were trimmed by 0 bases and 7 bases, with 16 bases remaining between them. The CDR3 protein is CASSQDWGIVREQYF. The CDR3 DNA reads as TGTGCCAGCAGCCAAGATTGGGGGATAGTTAGAGAGCAGTACTTC.

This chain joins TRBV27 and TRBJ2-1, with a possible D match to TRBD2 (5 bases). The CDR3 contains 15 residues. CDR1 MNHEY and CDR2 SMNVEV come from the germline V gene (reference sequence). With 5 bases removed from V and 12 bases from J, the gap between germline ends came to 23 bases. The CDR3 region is CASSLRTGPRWVQFF. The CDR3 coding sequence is TGTGCCAGCAGTCTCAGGACTGGTCCCCGGTGGGTGCAGTTCTTC.

CDR3 sequence: CASSIGIVAGDYEQFF. In DNA, the CDR3 is TGTGCCAGTAGTATCGGTATTGTAGCGGGAGACTATGAGCAGTTCTTC. V usage is TRBV19 and J usage is TRBJ2-1, with TRBD2 matching over 9 bases. Germline CDR1 and CDR2: LNHDA and SQIVND (reference sequence). The CDR3 runs 16 residues. V lost 3 bases and J lost 8; bases outside the gene matches: 11.

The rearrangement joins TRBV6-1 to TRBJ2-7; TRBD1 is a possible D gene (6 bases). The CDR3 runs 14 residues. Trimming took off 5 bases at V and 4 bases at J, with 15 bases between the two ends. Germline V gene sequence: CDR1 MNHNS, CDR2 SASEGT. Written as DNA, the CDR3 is TGTGCCAGCAGTACCGGGACACAAAATTACGAGCAGTACTTC. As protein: CASSTGTQNYEQYF.

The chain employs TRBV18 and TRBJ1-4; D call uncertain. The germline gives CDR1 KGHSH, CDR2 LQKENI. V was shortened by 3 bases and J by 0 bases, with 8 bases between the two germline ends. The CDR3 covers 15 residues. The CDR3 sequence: CASSPLGATNEKLFF. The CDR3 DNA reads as TGTGCCAGCTCACCCCTCGGCGCAACTAATGAAAAACTGTTTTTT.

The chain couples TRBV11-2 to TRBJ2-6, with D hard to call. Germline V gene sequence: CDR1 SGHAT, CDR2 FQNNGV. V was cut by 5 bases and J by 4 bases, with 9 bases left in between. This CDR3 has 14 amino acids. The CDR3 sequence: CASSRDSGANVLTF. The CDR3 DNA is TGTGCCAGCAGCCGTGATTCAGGGGCCAACGTCCTGACTTTC.

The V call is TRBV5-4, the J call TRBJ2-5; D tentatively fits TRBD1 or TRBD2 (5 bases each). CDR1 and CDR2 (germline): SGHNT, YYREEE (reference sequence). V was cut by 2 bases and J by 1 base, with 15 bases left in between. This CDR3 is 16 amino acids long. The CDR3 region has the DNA TGTGCCAGCAGCTTTCGTGGGGGATTGTTCCAAGAGACCCAGTACTTC. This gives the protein CASSFRGGLFQETQYF.

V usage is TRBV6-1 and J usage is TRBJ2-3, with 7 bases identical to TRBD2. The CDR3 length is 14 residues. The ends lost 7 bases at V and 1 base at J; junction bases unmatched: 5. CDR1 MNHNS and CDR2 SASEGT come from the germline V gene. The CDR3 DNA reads TGTGCCAGCAACGGGCTAGCGGGCACAGATACGCAGTATTTT. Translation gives CASNGLAGTDTQYF.

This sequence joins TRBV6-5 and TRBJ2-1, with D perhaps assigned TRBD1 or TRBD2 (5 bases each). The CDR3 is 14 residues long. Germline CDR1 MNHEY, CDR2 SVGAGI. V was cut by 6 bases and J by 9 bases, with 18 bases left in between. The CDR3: CASRVMGERGEQFF. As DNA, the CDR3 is TGTGCCAGCAGAGTTATGGGGGAGAGGGGTGAGCAGTTCTTC.

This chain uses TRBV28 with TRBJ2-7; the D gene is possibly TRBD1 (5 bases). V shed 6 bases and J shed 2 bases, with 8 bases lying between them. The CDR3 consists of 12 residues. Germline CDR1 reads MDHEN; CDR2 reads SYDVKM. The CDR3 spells CASRTEPYEQYF. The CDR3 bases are TGTGCCAGCAGGACAGAGCCCTACGAGCAGTACTTC.

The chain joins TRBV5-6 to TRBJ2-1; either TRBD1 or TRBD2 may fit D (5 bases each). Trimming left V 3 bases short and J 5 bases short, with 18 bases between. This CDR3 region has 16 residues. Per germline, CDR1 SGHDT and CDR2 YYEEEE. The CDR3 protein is CASSSIPGPRDNEQFF. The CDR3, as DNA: TGTGCCAGCAGCTCGATCCCGGGACCAAGGGACAATGAGCAGTTCTTC.

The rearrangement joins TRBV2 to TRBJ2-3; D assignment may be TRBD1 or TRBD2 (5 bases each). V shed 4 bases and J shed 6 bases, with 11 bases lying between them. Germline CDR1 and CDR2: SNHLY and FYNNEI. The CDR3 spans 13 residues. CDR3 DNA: TGTGCCAGCAGTGTGGGGGAACTGGATACGCAGTATTTT. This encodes CASSVGELDTQYF.

The CDR3 DNA sequence: TGTGCCAGCAGTGAACCTCGGGAAAACTATGGCTACACCTTC. Its translation is CASSEPRENYGYTF. J is TRBJ1-2 and V is TRBV6-1; D gene unclear. CDR1 is MNHNS, CDR2 SASEGT, per germline. CDR3 length: 14 amino acids. The V end was cut by 2 bases, the J end by 2 bases, with 9 bases between.